These T cell receptor beta chains were read from a single sample in a study of T cell responses to AZD1222 COVID-19 vaccine. Assay: immunoSEQ multiplex PCR; the TCRdb copy retains only in-frame clones and omits some. The table records approximately 150,000 clones, about 91% of them present only once. The sample consisted of peripheral blood, taken on day 0 of MenACWY control vaccination. The receptor source for this set is an adult in good health. Each CDR3 is given with its conserved first and last residue. Each record gives: D gene, V gene, J gene, clone size, CDR3 protein, CDR3 DNA. A D gene is named only where the DNA matches it firmly. Clone sizes are given selectively: once, few, many, or a class where the clone is expanded.

D gene: .
V gene: TRBV4-3
J gene: TRBJ1-6
clone size: once
CDR3 protein: CASSQDELYNSPLHF
CDR3 DNA: TGCGCCAGCAGCCAAGATGAACTGTATAATTCACCCCTCCACTTT

D gene: .
V gene: TRBV6-1
J gene: TRBJ2-5
clone size: .
CDR3 protein: CASSEGAYRGETQYF
CDR3 DNA: TGTGCCAGCAGTGAAGGGGCTTACCGGGGAGAGACCCAGTACTTC

D gene: .
V gene: TRBV6-6
J gene: TRBJ1-5
clone size: .
CDR3 protein: CASSLDGLVGNQPQHF
CDR3 DNA: TGTGCCAGCAGTTTGGACGGATTAGTGGGCAATCAGCCCCAGCATTTT

D gene: .
V gene: TRBV25-1
J gene: TRBJ1-2
clone size: .
CDR3 protein: CASSEAVNYGYTF
CDR3 DNA: TGTGCCAGCAGTGAGGCAGTTAACTATGGCTACACCTTC

D gene: .
V gene: TRBV19
J gene: TRBJ1-4
clone size: .
CDR3 protein: CASSRQSPREKLFF
CDR3 DNA: TGTGCCAGTAGTAGACAGTCCCCTAGGGAAAAACTGTTTTTT

D gene: TRBD1
V gene: TRBV7-9
J gene: TRBJ1-2
clone size: .
CDR3 protein: CASSHDRGRVGYTF
CDR3 DNA: TGTGCCAGCAGCCACGACAGGGGGCGGGTAGGCTACACCTTC

D gene: .
V gene: TRBV4-1
J gene: TRBJ1-4
clone size: .
CDR3 protein: CASSQGGGANEKLFF
CDR3 DNA: TGCGCCAGCAGCCAGGGAGGAGGGGCCAATGAAAAACTGTTTTTT

D gene: .
V gene: TRBV29-1
J gene: TRBJ1-2
clone size: once
CDR3 protein: CSVVYGYTF
CDR3 DNA: TGCAGCGTCGTGTACGGCTACACCTTC

D gene: TRBD1
V gene: TRBV4-2
J gene: TRBJ1-6
clone size: .
CDR3 protein: CASSQVGRDRGGSPLHF
CDR3 DNA: TGTGCCAGCAGCCAAGTAGGCCGGGACAGGGGAGGTTCACCCCTCCACTTT

D gene: .
V gene: TRBV24-1
J gene: TRBJ2-5
clone size: .
CDR3 protein: CATSTRGETQYF
CDR3 DNA: TGTGCCACCAGTACTCGGGGTGAGACCCAGTACTTC

D gene: .
V gene: TRBV7-9
J gene: TRBJ1-3
clone size: .
CDR3 protein: CASSAQGGGNTIYF
CDR3 DNA: TGTGCCAGCAGCGCTCAGGGAGGAGGAAACACCATATATTTT

D gene: .
V gene: TRBV9
J gene: TRBJ2-7
clone size: .
CDR3 protein: CASSVDSGTYEQYF
CDR3 DNA: TGTGCCAGCAGCGTAGACAGTGGGACCTACGAGCAGTACTTC

D gene: TRBD2
V gene: TRBV3-1/TRBV3-2
J gene: TRBJ2-3
clone size: .
CDR3 protein: CASRIRRGSTDTQYF
CDR3 DNA: TGTGCCAGCCGTATTCGGCGGGGGAGCACAGATACGCAGTATTTT

D gene: .
V gene: TRBV19
J gene: TRBJ2-3
clone size: .
CDR3 protein: CANSPLPSTHTDTQYF
CDR3 DNA: TGTGCCAATAGTCCTCTCCCCTCTACACACACAGATACGCAGTATTTT

D gene: .
V gene: TRBV3-1/TRBV3-2
J gene: TRBJ1-3
clone size: .
CDR3 protein: CASSPSTGNTIYF
CDR3 DNA: TGTGCCAGCAGCCCATCGACTGGAAACACCATATATTTT

D gene: TRBD2
V gene: TRBV5-5
J gene: TRBJ2-1
clone size: .
CDR3 protein: CASSSRPPTSGSSNEQFF
CDR3 DNA: TGTGCCAGCAGCTCCCGACCGCCGACTAGCGGGAGTTCCAATGAGCAGTTCTTC

D gene: .
V gene: TRBV19
J gene: TRBJ2-3
clone size: .
CDR3 protein: CASSISTSTDTQYF
CDR3 DNA: TGTGCCAGTAGTATTTCGACTAGCACAGATACGCAGTATTTT

D gene: TRBD1
V gene: TRBV11-2
J gene: TRBJ2-5
clone size: .
CDR3 protein: CASSFGTGGVETQYF
CDR3 DNA: TGTGCCAGCAGCTTCGGGACAGGGGGCGTAGAGACCCAGTACTTC

D gene: TRBD1
V gene: TRBV7-8
J gene: TRBJ1-2
clone size: once
CDR3 protein: CASSWSGTDYGYTF
CDR3 DNA: TGTGCCAGCAGCTGGTCCGGGACAGACTATGGCTACACCTTC

D gene: .
V gene: TRBV7-2
J gene: TRBJ2-2
clone size: once
CDR3 protein: CASSTWTTNTGELFF
CDR3 DNA: TGTGCCAGCAGCACATGGACTACGAACACCGGGGAGCTGTTTTTT

D gene: .
V gene: TRBV30
J gene: TRBJ1-5
clone size: .
CDR3 protein: CAWTLGGEGQPQHF
CDR3 DNA: TGTGCCTGGACTCTAGGGGGTGAGGGGCAGCCCCAGCATTTT

D gene: .
V gene: TRBV6-5
J gene: TRBJ2-2
clone size: .
CDR3 protein: CASSYGPGSGELFF
CDR3 DNA: TGTGCCAGCAGTTACGGTCCCGGGTCCGGGGAGCTGTTTTTT

D gene: .
V gene: TRBV29-1
J gene: TRBJ2-1
clone size: .
CDR3 protein: CSVGQYNEQFF
CDR3 DNA: TGCAGCGTTGGACAGTACAATGAGCAGTTCTTC

D gene: .
V gene: TRBV13
J gene: TRBJ1-5
clone size: .
CDR3 protein: CASSLGGAGGRGNQPQHF
CDR3 DNA: TGTGCCAGCAGCTTAGGCGGTGCGGGGGGAAGGGGGAATCAGCCCCAGCATTTT

D gene: TRBD2
V gene: TRBV5-1
J gene: TRBJ2-7
clone size: .
CDR3 protein: CASSLAGLAGTEQYF
CDR3 DNA: TGCGCCAGCAGCTTGGCGGGACTAGCGGGGACCGAGCAGTACTTC

D gene: .
V gene: TRBV30
J gene: TRBJ1-1
clone size: .
CDR3 protein: CAWSEDVRDTEAFF
CDR3 DNA: TGTGCCTGGAGTGAGGATGTCCGGGACACTGAAGCTTTCTTT

D gene: .
V gene: TRBV10-3
J gene: TRBJ1-2
clone size: .
CDR3 protein: CAAARGGGYGYTF
CDR3 DNA: TGTGCCGCCGCTCGGGGGGGCGGGTATGGCTACACCTTC

D gene: .
V gene: TRBV9
J gene: TRBJ1-1
clone size: .
CDR3 protein: CASSAGDRNTEAFF
CDR3 DNA: TGTGCCAGCAGCGCAGGTGACCGGAACACTGAAGCTTTCTTT

D gene: .
V gene: TRBV28
J gene: TRBJ2-1
clone size: .
CDR3 protein: CASSFSAGSSYNEQFF
CDR3 DNA: TGTGCCAGCAGTTTCTCAGCGGGTTCATCCTACAATGAGCAGTTCTTC

D gene: .
V gene: TRBV7-2
J gene: TRBJ1-1
clone size: .
CDR3 protein: CASTLRRGTEAFF
CDR3 DNA: TGTGCCAGCACCCTGAGACGCGGGACTGAAGCTTTCTTT

D gene: .
V gene: TRBV9
J gene: TRBJ1-2
clone size: .
CDR3 protein: CASSVDGTYGYTF
CDR3 DNA: TGTGCCAGCAGCGTAGACGGGACCTATGGCTACACCTTC

D gene: .
V gene: TRBV7-9
J gene: TRBJ1-2
clone size: once
CDR3 protein: CASRSTVYGYTF
CDR3 DNA: TGTGCCAGCAGATCTACGGTCTATGGCTACACCTTC

D gene: .
V gene: TRBV5-1
J gene: TRBJ2-3
clone size: .
CDR3 protein: CASSYRDTITDTQYF
CDR3 DNA: TGCGCCAGCAGCTACCGGGACACCATCACAGATACGCAGTATTTT

D gene: .
V gene: TRBV3-1/TRBV3-2
J gene: TRBJ2-5
clone size: many
CDR3 protein: CASSQGTGTRGAQYF
CDR3 DNA: TGTGCCAGCAGCCAGGGCACCGGGACCAGAGGGGCCCAGTACTTC

D gene: TRBD1
V gene: TRBV5-6
J gene: TRBJ2-3
clone size: .
CDR3 protein: CASSPQGARTDTQYF
CDR3 DNA: TGTGCCAGCAGCCCGCAGGGGGCGCGGACAGATACGCAGTATTTT

D gene: .
V gene: TRBV10-3
J gene: TRBJ1-2
clone size: .
CDR3 protein: CAISTGTAGYGYTF
CDR3 DNA: TGTGCCATCAGCACAGGGACCGCGGGCTATGGCTACACCTTC

D gene: .
V gene: TRBV7-2
J gene: TRBJ2-5
clone size: .
CDR3 protein: CASSFGAGETQYF
CDR3 DNA: TGTGCCAGCAGCTTTGGTGCAGGGGAGACCCAGTACTTC

D gene: .
V gene: TRBV9
J gene: TRBJ1-3
clone size: few
CDR3 protein: CASSLIDGGISGNTIYF
CDR3 DNA: TGTGCCAGCAGCCTGATAGATGGGGGGATTTCTGGAAACACCATATATTTT

D gene: TRBD1
V gene: TRBV4-1
J gene: TRBJ1-3
clone size: few
CDR3 protein: CASSQGTGVLSGNTIYF
CDR3 DNA: TGCGCCAGCAGCCAGGGGACAGGGGTTCTCTCTGGAAACACCATATATTTT

D gene: .
V gene: TRBV11-2
J gene: TRBJ2-2
clone size: .
CDR3 protein: CASRPGQETGELFF
CDR3 DNA: TGTGCCAGCAGGCCGGGACAAGAAACCGGGGAGCTGTTTTTT

D gene: TRBD1
V gene: TRBV28
J gene: TRBJ2-2
clone size: .
CDR3 protein: CASSTGQGDNGELFF
CDR3 DNA: TGTGCCAGCAGCACGGGACAGGGTGATAACGGGGAGCTGTTTTTT

D gene: .
V gene: TRBV14
J gene: TRBJ2-7
clone size: .
CDR3 protein: CASSQGGFGSQQYF
CDR3 DNA: TGTGCCAGCAGCCAGGGGGGTTTTGGGTCCCAGCAGTACTTC

D gene: TRBD1
V gene: TRBV19
J gene: TRBJ1-2
clone size: .
CDR3 protein: CASSIIPGGQTYKSYTF
CDR3 DNA: TGTGCCAGTAGTATTATTCCGGGGGGACAGACCTATAAGAGCTACACCTTC

D gene: .
V gene: TRBV5-1
J gene: TRBJ2-4
clone size: .
CDR3 protein: CASSPRGTVAKNIQYF
CDR3 DNA: TGCGCCAGCAGCCCCAGGGGGACTGTGGCCAAAAACATTCAGTACTTC

D gene: .
V gene: TRBV7-9
J gene: TRBJ1-1
clone size: .
CDR3 protein: CASSSTLNTEAFF
CDR3 DNA: TGTGCCAGCAGCTCGACACTGAACACTGAAGCTTTCTTT

D gene: .
V gene: TRBV7-8
J gene: TRBJ1-2
clone size: .
CDR3 protein: CASSLAGGIGYGYTF
CDR3 DNA: TGTGCCAGCAGCTTAGCCGGGGGCATTGGTTATGGCTACACCTTC

D gene: TRBD1
V gene: TRBV11-3
J gene: TRBJ2-7
clone size: .
CDR3 protein: CASSHRQGQSYEQYF
CDR3 DNA: TGTGCCAGCAGCCATAGACAGGGACAGTCCTACGAGCAGTACTTC